The rows below give T cell receptor beta chains drawn from one sample of a study of shared clonotypes between healthy human individuals. Method: immunoSEQ multiplex PCR; TCRdb's copy keeps in-frame clones and lacks some. The sample comprises millions of clones, 85% to 95% of which are singletons, and about 0.13% rests with the top ten. The sample was naive CD4+ T cells sorted from blood. The receptor source for this set is a man younger than 35 in good health. Each CDR3 is given with its conserved first and last residue. The D gene is left open where the match is weak. Not all rows give a size; the values are once, few, many and, for expanded clones, a class.

j_gene | d_gene | abundance | v_gene | CDR3aa | CDR3nt
TRBJ2-5 | . | . | TRBV14 | CASSQDGQGRETQYF | TGTGCCAGCAGCCAAGATGGGCAGGGACGTGAGACCCAGTACTTC
TRBJ2-3 | . | . | TRBV10-3 | CAPTPAGPPPYF | TGTGCCCCCACGCCTGCGGGTCCCCCGCCGTATTTT
TRBJ2-2 | TRBD1 | . | TRBV9 | CASSIGQGSWAGELFF | TGTGCCAGCAGCATCGGACAGGGTAGTTGGGCCGGGGAGCTGTTTTTT
TRBJ1-5 | . | . | TRBV18 | CASSPLYTGDQPQHF | TGTGCCAGCTCACCACTTTACACAGGTGATCAGCCCCAGCATTTT
TRBJ2-2 | . | . | TRBV5-1 | CASSLTSTPGGELFF | TGCGCCAGCAGCCTGACTAGTACCCCCGGCGGGGAGCTGTTTTTT
TRBJ2-1 | TRBD1 | . | TRBV28 | CASRRTGTGYNEQFF | TGTGCCAGCAGGCGAACCGGGACAGGCTACAATGAGCAGTTCTTC
TRBJ1-4 | . | . | TRBV6-5 | CASSGFATNEKLFF | TGTGCCAGCAGTGGATTTGCAACTAATGAAAAACTGTTTTTT
TRBJ1-4 | . | . | TRBV18 | CASSPVDFGEKLFF | TGTGCCAGCTCACCAGTGGACTTCGGCGAAAAACTGTTTTTT
TRBJ2-5 | . | . | TRBV7-9 | CASTITEGRETQYF | TGTGCCAGCACCATTACTGAAGGGCGAGAGACCCAGTACTTC
TRBJ1-3 | . | . | TRBV30 | CAWSEAGSGNTIYF | TGTGCCTGGAGTGAGGCCGGCTCTGGAAACACCATATATTTT
TRBJ2-3 | . | . | TRBV27 | CASSLLDSRADTQYF | TGTGCCAGCAGCCTACTTGACAGTCGGGCAGATACGCAGTATTTT
TRBJ1-1 | . | . | TRBV2 | CASSDLGLLRTEAFF | TGTGCCAGCAGTGATTTGGGACTCCTGAGGACTGAAGCTTTCTTT
TRBJ1-3 | . | . | TRBV30 | CAWSVRGDGNTIYF | TGTGCCTGGAGTGTTCGGGGGGATGGAAACACCATATATTTT
TRBJ2-2 | TRBD1 | . | TRBV7-2 | CASSGQGATGELFF | TGTGCCTCGTCGGGACAGGGGGCCACCGGGGAGCTGTTTTTT
TRBJ2-5 | . | . | TRBV7-9 | CASSLGGRETQYF | TGTGCCAGCAGCTTAGGTGGGCGGGAGACCCAGTACTTC
TRBJ1-4 | . | . | TRBV5-4 | CASSRGTDEKLFF | TGTGCCAGCAGCAGGGGGACGGATGAAAAACTGTTTTTT
TRBJ2-1 | . | . | TRBV29-1 | CSVEEGGYLYNEQFF | TGCAGCGTTGAAGAGGGCGGCTACCTTTACAATGAGCAGTTCTTC
TRBJ2-3 | . | . | TRBV7-2 | CASSRARGAVGDTQYF | TGTGCCAGCAGCCGCGCTCGGGGGGCAGTCGGAGATACGCAGTATTTT
TRBJ1-6 | TRBD1 | . | TRBV9 | CASSASLGQGRAPLHF | TGTGCCAGCAGCGCCTCTTTGGGACAGGGGAGGGCACCCCTCCACTTT
TRBJ2-6 | . | . | TRBV5-1 | CASSRASGANVLTF | TGCGCCAGCAGTCGGGCGTCCGGGGCCAACGTCCTGACTTTC
TRBJ1-5 | . | . | TRBV11-2 | CASSPTGLGQPQHF | TGTGCCAGCAGCCCCACAGGGCTCGGACAGCCCCAGCATTTT
TRBJ1-2 | . | . | TRBV5-1 | CASSYTGPYGYTF | TGCGCCAGCAGCTACACAGGGCCCTATGGCTACACCTTC
TRBJ1-2 | . | . | TRBV4-2 | CASSQEGRGPANYGYTF | TGTGCCAGCAGCCAAGAAGGCAGGGGCCCGGCTAACTATGGCTACACCTTC
TRBJ1-4 | TRBD1 | . | TRBV7-6 | CASSLGTGETNEKLFF | TGTGCCAGCAGCTTAGGTACAGGGGAAACTAATGAAAAACTGTTTTTT
TRBJ2-7 | TRBD1 | once | TRBV19 | CASSPRTGFYEQYF | TGTGCCAGTAGTCCACGGACAGGGTTCTACGAGCAGTACTTC
TRBJ1-1 | TRBD1 | . | TRBV2 | CADGQGRTEAFF | TGTGCCGATGGACAGGGGCGAACTGAAGCTTTCTTT
TRBJ2-7 | . | . | TRBV18 | CASSPGSGYEQYF | TGTGCCAGCTCACCCGGCTCCGGGTACGAGCAGTACTTC
TRBJ2-2 | TRBD1 | . | TRBV18 | CASSTLAGGNTGELFF | TGTGCCAGCTCAACCCTCGCAGGGGGGAACACCGGGGAGCTGTTTTTT
TRBJ1-5 | . | few | TRBV10-3 | CAIREDSGRPQHF | TGTGCCATCAGGGAGGACAGTGGTCGGCCCCAGCATTTT
TRBJ2-5 | . | . | TRBV5-4 | CASSSQGIETQYF | TGTGCCAGCAGTTCCCAGGGTATCGAGACCCAGTACTTC
TRBJ2-6 | . | . | TRBV11-2 | CASSLWRDIFSGANVLTF | TGTGCCAGCAGCCTGTGGAGGGACATCTTCTCTGGGGCCAACGTCCTGACTTTC
TRBJ1-6 | . | . | TRBV25-1 | CASSDQTAYNSPLHF | TGTGCCAGCAGTGATCAGACAGCTTATAATTCACCCCTCCACTTT
TRBJ1-3 | . | . | TRBV6-5 | CASSYSVTPDTIYF | TGTGCCAGCAGTTACTCGGTGACCCCAGACACCATATATTTT
TRBJ1-5 | TRBD1 | . | TRBV6-1 | CASRPGQGDVRPQHF | TGTGCCAGCAGACCGGGACAGGGAGATGTAAGACCCCAGCATTTT
TRBJ2-7 | . | . | TRBV4-2 | CASSQGDDSKVYEQYF | TGTGCCAGCAGCCAAGGAGACGACTCGAAGGTCTACGAGCAGTACTTC
TRBJ2-5 | TRBD1 | . | TRBV27 | CASRTNYAGGRETQYF | TGTGCCAGCAGGACCAACTACGCAGGGGGCAGAGAGACCCAGTACTTC
TRBJ2-1 | TRBD2 | . | TRBV11-3 | CASSLGGAGGYGEQFF | TGTGCCAGCAGCCTCGGGGGAGCGGGAGGGTATGGCGAGCAGTTCTTC
TRBJ2-5 | . | . | TRBV7-8 | CASSLGTSETQYF | TGTGCCAGCAGCTTAGGTACATCAGAGACCCAGTACTTC
TRBJ1-1 | TRBD1 | . | TRBV4-2 | CASSQVPAGGVDTEAFF | TGTGCCAGCAGCCAAGTACCGGCAGGGGGCGTGGACACTGAAGCTTTCTTT
TRBJ2-7 | TRBD1 | . | TRBV7-2 | CASSSQTGAYEQYF | TGTGCCAGCAGCTCCCAGACAGGGGCCTACGAGCAGTACTTC
TRBJ1-1 | . | . | TRBV10-3 | CAISEGQRNTEAFF | TGTGCCATCAGTGAGGGGCAGAGGAACACTGAAGCTTTCTTT
TRBJ2-7 | . | . | TRBV19 | CASSIDRGSPYEQYF | TGTGCCAGTAGTATAGATCGGGGCAGTCCCTACGAGCAGTACTTC
TRBJ2-7 | TRBD1 | . | TRBV27 | CASSRHGTGDYEQYF | TGTGCCAGCAGCCGCCATGGGACAGGGGACTACGAGCAGTACTTC
TRBJ1-5 | . | once | TRBV2 | CASSDVLRGRQPQHF | TGTGCCAGCAGTGACGTTTTGAGGGGGAGGCAGCCCCAGCATTTT
TRBJ2-7 | . | once | TRBV30 | CAWSSSYEQYF | TGTGCCTGGTCCAGTTCCTACGAGCAGTACTTC
TRBJ2-7 | . | . | TRBV18 | CASSPPGTFYEQYF | TGTGCCAGCTCACCCCCCGGGACTTTCTACGAGCAGTACTTC
TRBJ1-2 | . | . | TRBV20-1 | CSARQLGYTF | TGCAGTGCTAGACAGTTGGGCTACACCTTC
TRBJ2-5 | . | . | TRBV4-1 | CASSQDSQLETQYF | TGCGCCAGCAGCCAAGATTCGCAGTTGGAGACCCAGTACTTC
TRBJ2-1 | . | . | TRBV7-9 | CASSPFRGYNEQFF | TGTGCCAGCAGCCCATTTAGAGGGTACAATGAGCAGTTCTTC
TRBJ1-5 | . | . | TRBV28 | CASILGHSNQPQHF | TGTGCCAGCATTCTTGGACATAGCAATCAGCCCCAGCATTTT
TRBJ1-4 | . | . | TRBV6-5 | CASGGVGLNEKLFF | TGTGCCAGCGGGGGCGTGGGGCTGAATGAAAAACTGTTTTTT
TRBJ2-5 | . | . | TRBV6-5 | CASSFPGGGGAQYF | TGTGCCAGCAGTTTCCCCGGGGGTGGAGGGGCCCAGTACTTC
TRBJ1-5 | . | . | TRBV28 | CASSLSGRGNQPQHF | TGTGCCAGCAGTTTATCGGGACGCGGGAATCAGCCCCAGCATTTT
TRBJ2-3 | . | once | TRBV5-1 | CASASTDTQYF | TGCGCCAGCGCTTCCACAGATACGCAGTATTTT